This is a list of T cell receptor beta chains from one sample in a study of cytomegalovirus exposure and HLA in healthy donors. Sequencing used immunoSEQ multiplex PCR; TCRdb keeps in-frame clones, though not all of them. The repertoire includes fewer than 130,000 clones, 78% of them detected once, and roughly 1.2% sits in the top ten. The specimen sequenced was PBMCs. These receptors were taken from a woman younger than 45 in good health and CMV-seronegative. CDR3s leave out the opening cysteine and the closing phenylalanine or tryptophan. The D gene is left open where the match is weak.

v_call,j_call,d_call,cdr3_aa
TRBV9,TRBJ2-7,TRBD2,ASSVVGGAGLDEQY
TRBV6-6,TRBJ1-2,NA,ASSYFSVQGRDGYT
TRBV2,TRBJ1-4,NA,ASSARQGPEKLF
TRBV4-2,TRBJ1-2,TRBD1,ASEGGTGGRYGYT
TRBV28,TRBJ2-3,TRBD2,ASSLGREADTQY
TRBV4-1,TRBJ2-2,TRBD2,ASSAWDYPSGELF
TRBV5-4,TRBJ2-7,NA,ASSFGPYEQY
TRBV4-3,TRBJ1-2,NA,ASSHGTTTGRDYGYT
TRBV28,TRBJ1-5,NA,ASSLWVVHQPQH
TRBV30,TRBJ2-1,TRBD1,AWSTGVFTNEQF
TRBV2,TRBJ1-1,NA,ASNLGRENTEAF
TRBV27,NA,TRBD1,ASSLQGAYSEQY
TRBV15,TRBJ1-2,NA,ATSRGGSNYGYT
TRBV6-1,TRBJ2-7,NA,ASRENSYEQY
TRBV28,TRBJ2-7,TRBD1,ASTQQGARYEQY
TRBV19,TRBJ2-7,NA,ASSTRVGDEQY
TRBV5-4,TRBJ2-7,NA,ASSSFGNEQY
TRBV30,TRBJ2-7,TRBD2,ARSRGGGLSYEQY
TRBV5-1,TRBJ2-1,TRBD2,ASSLVFLAGAPLSSYNEQF
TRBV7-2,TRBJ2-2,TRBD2,ASSREASGGITGELF
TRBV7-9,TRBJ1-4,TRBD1,ASSPPGTGNEKLF
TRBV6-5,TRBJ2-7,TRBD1,ASSDRGGASEQY
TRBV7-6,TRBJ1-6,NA,ASSLGAGGSPLH
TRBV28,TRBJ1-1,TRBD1,ASSLVQGANTEAF
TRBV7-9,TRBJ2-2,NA,ASSLYSNTGELF
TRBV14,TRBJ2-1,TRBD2,ASSPLQLALPKVEQF
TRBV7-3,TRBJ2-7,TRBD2,ASSLYSGSSYEQY
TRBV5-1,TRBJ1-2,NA,ASSLLLANYGYT
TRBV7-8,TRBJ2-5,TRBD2,ASSLEWLAGGETQY
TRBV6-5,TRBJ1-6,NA,AARGFYNSPLH
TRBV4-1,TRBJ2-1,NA,ASSQFSLAFNEQF
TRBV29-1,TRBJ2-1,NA,SVKDWNVHEQF
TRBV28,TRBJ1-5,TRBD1,ASTLGGDRAPLQPQH
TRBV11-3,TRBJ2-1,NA,ASSDLSEGNEQF
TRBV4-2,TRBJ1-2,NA,ASSQEATTNYGYT
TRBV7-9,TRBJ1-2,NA,ASSSNHRAHYGYT
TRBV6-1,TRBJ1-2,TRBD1,ASSEKRRTGDGYT
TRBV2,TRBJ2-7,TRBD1,ASSEGQGSYEQY
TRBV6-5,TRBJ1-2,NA,ASSYSWGEKNYGYT
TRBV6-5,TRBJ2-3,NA,ASTERASTDTQY
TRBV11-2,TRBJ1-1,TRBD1,ASSLEPGQGLNTEAF
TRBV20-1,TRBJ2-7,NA,SAGSGDEQY
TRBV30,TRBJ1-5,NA,AWSFRASQPQH
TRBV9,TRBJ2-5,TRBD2,ASSVAGLVETQY
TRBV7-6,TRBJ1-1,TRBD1,ASSLAGGGEAF
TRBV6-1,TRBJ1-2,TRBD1,ASSRQGNYGYT
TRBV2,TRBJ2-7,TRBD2,ASSVLAGINEQY
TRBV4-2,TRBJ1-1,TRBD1,ASRQDRVTEAF
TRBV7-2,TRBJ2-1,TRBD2,ASSLGRLAGEF
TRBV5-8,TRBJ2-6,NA,ASSLYTGSGANVLT
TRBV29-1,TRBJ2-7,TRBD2,SVVLAGGQFEQY